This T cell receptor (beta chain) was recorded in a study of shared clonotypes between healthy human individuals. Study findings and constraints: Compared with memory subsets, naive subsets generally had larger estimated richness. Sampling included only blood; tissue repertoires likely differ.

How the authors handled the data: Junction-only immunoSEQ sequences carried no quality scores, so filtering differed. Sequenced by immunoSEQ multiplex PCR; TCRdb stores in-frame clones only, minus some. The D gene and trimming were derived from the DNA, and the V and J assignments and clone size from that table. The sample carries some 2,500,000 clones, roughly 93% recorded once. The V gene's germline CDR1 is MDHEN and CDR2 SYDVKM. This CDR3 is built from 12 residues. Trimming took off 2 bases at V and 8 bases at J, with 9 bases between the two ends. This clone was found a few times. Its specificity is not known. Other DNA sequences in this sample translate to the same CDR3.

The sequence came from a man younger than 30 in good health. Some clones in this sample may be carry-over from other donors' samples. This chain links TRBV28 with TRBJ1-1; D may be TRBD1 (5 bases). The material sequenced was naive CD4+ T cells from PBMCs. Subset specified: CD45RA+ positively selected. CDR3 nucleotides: TGTGCCAGCAGTTTAATCCGGGACGAAGCTTTCTTT. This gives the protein CASSLIRDEAFF. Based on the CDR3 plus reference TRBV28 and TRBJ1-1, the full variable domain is DVKVTQSSRYLVKRTGEKVFLECVQDMDHENMFWYRQDPGLGLRLIYFSYDVKMKEKGDIPEGYSVSREKKERFSLILESASTNQTSMYLCASSLIRDEAFFGQGTRLTVV.